A selection of T cell receptor beta chains follows, all from one sample in a study of cytomegalovirus exposure and HLA in healthy donors. Clones were sequenced by immunoSEQ multiplex PCR, and TCRdb holds only the in-frame ones, with some missing. The table shows over 85,000 clones, with 85% to 95% occurring only once. Sequencing used PBMCs. Receptor source: a woman younger than 35 in good health and CMV-seronegative. The CDR3 runs from the conserved cysteine through the conserved F or W. A D gene is named only where the DNA matches it firmly. Expanded clones are given a class, and other clones once, few, many or no size at all.

v_gene	abundance	j_gene	d_gene	CDR3nt	CDR3aa
TRBV6-5	-	TRBJ1-3	TRBD1	TGTGCCAGCCAACGACAGGGTAGTAACACCATATATTTT	CASQRQGSNTIYF
TRBV11-2	-	TRBJ2-1	TRBD2	TGTGCCAGCAGCTTTACTGCGGGAGGGGCCTACAATGAGCAGTTCTTC	CASSFTAGGAYNEQFF
TRBV25-1	-	TRBJ2-1	TRBD2	TGTGCCAGCAAGACTAGCGGGGGACAGACCTACAATGAGCAGTTCTTC	CASKTSGGQTYNEQFF
TRBV5-1	once	TRBJ2-3	TRBD2	TGCGCCAGCAGCCCTAGCGGGGGCTCCACAGATACGCAGTATTTT	CASSPSGGSTDTQYF
TRBV4-3	-	TRBJ2-5	-	TGCGCCAGCAGCCAAGAAGAGAGGCCGAAAGAGACCCAGTACTTC	CASSQEERPKETQYF
TRBV6-1	-	TRBJ1-1	-	TGTGCCAGCGCATGGGGGGTCACTGAAGCTTTCTTT	CASAWGVTEAFF
TRBV27	-	TRBJ2-7	-	TGTGCCAGCAGTTCGTCAGGTCCCTACGAGCAGTACTTC	CASSSSGPYEQYF
TRBV18	-	TRBJ2-2	-	TGTGCCAGCTCACTTATCACCGGGGAGCTGTTTTTT	CASSLITGELFF
TRBV5-1	-	TRBJ2-1	TRBD2	TGCGCCAGCAGCCCCGGGGAGGGAAGGAACAATGAGCAGTTCTTC	CASSPGEGRNNEQFF
TRBV5-4	-	TRBJ1-4	-	TGTGCCAGCAGCTTGGCGAGAGGGACAAGGACTAATGAAAAACTGTTTTTT	CASSLARGTRTNEKLFF
TRBV5-1	-	TRBJ2-3	TRBD1	TGCGCCAGCAGCTCCGGGACAGGGGCAGATACGCAGTATTTT	CASSSGTGADTQYF
TRBV9	-	TRBJ1-2	-	TGTGCCAGCAGCGCTGGGGGACAAAACTATGGCTACACCTTC	CASSAGGQNYGYTF
TRBV11-2	-	TRBJ2-3	TRBD2	TGTGCCAGCAGCTTTTTAGCGGGGGCCGGCACAGATACGCAGTATTTT	CASSFLAGAGTDTQYF
TRBV12-5	-	TRBJ2-1	-	TGTGCTAGTGGTTCTCCACCCTCGAGACTTGGGGAGGAGCAGTTCTTC	CASGSPPSRLGEEQFF
TRBV7-9	-	TRBJ2-1	TRBD2	TGTGCCAGCAGCTTAGAGGGACTAGCGGCCTACAATGAGCAGTTCTTC	CASSLEGLAAYNEQFF
TRBV6-1	-	TRBJ1-5	TRBD1	TGTGCCAGCAGCGGGGCAACAGGGGCTGGTCAGCCCCAGCATTTT	CASSGATGAGQPQHF
TRBV18	-	TRBJ1-2	-	TGTGCCAGCTCACCTGATCAACAGCCCTCCGGCTACACCTTC	CASSPDQQPSGYTF
TRBV18	-	TRBJ1-2	-	TGTGCCAGCTCACCGGTGTCAGGGAACTATGGCTACACCTTC	CASSPVSGNYGYTF
TRBV7-9	-	TRBJ2-3	-	TGTGCCAGCCGGTCGACAGGCACAGATACGCAGTATTTT	CASRSTGTDTQYF
TRBV11-2	-	TRBJ2-1	TRBD2	TGTGCCAGCAGTGGAGGCACTAGCGGGAGTTCCTACAATGAGCAGTTCTTC	CASSGGTSGSSYNEQFF
TRBV27	-	TRBJ1-6	-	TGTGCCAGCAGTTTATTGCCGCAGGGGACTTCACCCCTCCACTTT	CASSLLPQGTSPLHF
TRBV10-3	-	TRBJ2-7	-	TGTGCCGGTGGCGCGACAGCAACAGGCTACGAGCAGTACTTC	CAGGATATGYEQYF
TRBV14	-	TRBJ2-7	TRBD2	TGTGCCAGTTCCGGGACTACTTACTACGAGCAGTACTTC	CASSGTTYYEQYF
TRBV7-9	-	TRBJ2-2	-	TGTGCCAGCAGCCCTGCGGGGTTTCCAAACACCGGGGAGCTGTTTTTT	CASSPAGFPNTGELFF
TRBV23-1	few	TRBJ1-5	TRBD1	TGCGCCAGCACCCGTTCCGGGACAGATGGATATAGCAATCAGCCCCAGCATTTT	CASTRSGTDGYSNQPQHF
TRBV6-6	once	TRBJ2-7	-	TGTGCCAGCATTTCAGGGTCCTCCTACGAGCAGTACTTC	CASISGSSYEQYF
TRBV5-4	-	TRBJ1-2	TRBD1	TGTGCCAGCAGCCCAACCCCGGACAGGAGCAAACCCTATGGCTACACCTTC	CASSPTPDRSKPYGYTF
TRBV25-1	-	TRBJ2-1	TRBD1	TGTGCCAGCAGTAGGACCGCCGCAGGGGGCAAGGATGAGCAGTTCTTC	CASSRTAAGGKDEQFF
TRBV18	-	TRBJ1-1	-	TGTGCCAGCTCACCCCCGGCAGGGGATAGGACTGAAGCTTTCTTT	CASSPPAGDRTEAFF
TRBV5-1	-	TRBJ2-3	-	TGCGCCAGCAGCTCTGGGACACAAACAGATACGCAGTATTTT	CASSSGTQTDTQYF
TRBV7-9	once	TRBJ2-2	-	TGTGCCAGCAGCCGGACAGAGGCCGGGGAGCTGTTTTTT	CASSRTEAGELFF
TRBV11-2	-	TRBJ1-1	-	TGTGCCAGCAGCCCCGGACAGATTTTGGACACTGAAGCTTTCTTT	CASSPGQILDTEAFF
TRBV7-6	-	TRBJ1-4	TRBD1	TGTGCCAGCAGCTCTCAGGGGGCAACTAATGAAAAACTGTTTTTT	CASSSQGATNEKLFF
TRBV6-1	-	TRBJ2-1	TRBD2	TGTGCCAGCAGTGGATGGGTCCTAGCGGAACGCAATGAGCAGTTCTTC	CASSGWVLAERNEQFF
TRBV30	once	TRBJ1-1	TRBD1	TGTGCCTGGAGTGTGACAGGGTTGAACACTGAAGCTTTCTTT	CAWSVTGLNTEAFF
TRBV27	-	TRBJ2-7	TRBD1	TGTGCCAGCAGTTTCGGTCAGGGGGCATCCTACGAGCAGTACTTC	CASSFGQGASYEQYF
TRBV11-2	-	TRBJ1-3	-	TGTGCCAGCAGCCTATCAAGTCCACGTCGGGGCTCTGGAAACACCATATATTTT	CASSLSSPRRGSGNTIYF
TRBV11-3	-	TRBJ2-1	TRBD1	TGTGCCAGCGGCCTGGACAGGGGGGGCTCCTACAATGAGCAGTTCTTC	CASGLDRGGSYNEQFF
TRBV6-4	-	TRBJ2-3	TRBD2	TGTGCCAGCAGTGCCAGCGGGGGCACAGATACGCAGTATTTT	CASSASGGTDTQYF
TRBV6-1	-	TRBJ2-7	TRBD1	TGTGCCAGCAGTCGCACAGGGGAGATCGACGAGCAGTACTTC	CASSRTGEIDEQYF
TRBV9	-	TRBJ1-2	-	TGTGCCAGCAGTCAGGGTCTTGGCTACACCTTC	CASSQGLGYTF
TRBV9	-	TRBJ2-3	-	TGTGCCAGCAGCGTAACCCAGGGGAGCACAGATACGCAGTATTTT	CASSVTQGSTDTQYF
TRBV7-2	-	TRBJ1-3	-	TGTGCCAGCACCATCACTCACTCTGGAAACACCATATATTTT	CASTITHSGNTIYF
TRBV18	-	TRBJ2-1	TRBD1	TGTGCCAGCTCACCACCGACCGGACAGGGCAGCAATGAGCAGTTCTTC	CASSPPTGQGSNEQFF
TRBV7-6	once	TRBJ1-5	-	TGTGCCAGCAGCTATACCAGGGAGGGTCAGCCCCAGCATTTT	CASSYTREGQPQHF
TRBV6-5	once	TRBJ1-1	TRBD1	TGTGCCAGCAGTCCCGGACAGGGTTTCACGTTATTT	CASSPGQGFTLF
TRBV10-3	once	TRBJ1-1	-	TGTGCCATCAGTTTGGGACAGAACACTGAAGCTTTCTTT	CAISLGQNTEAFF
TRBV7-9	once	TRBJ1-4	-	TGTGCCAGCAGCTTATTCGGAGGAGAAGACCCGAATGAAAAACTGTTTTTT	CASSLFGGEDPNEKLFF
TRBV7-6	-	TRBJ1-5	-	TGTGCCAGCAGTAATACAGCCCAGGGAAACCAGCCCCAGCATTTT	CASSNTAQGNQPQHF